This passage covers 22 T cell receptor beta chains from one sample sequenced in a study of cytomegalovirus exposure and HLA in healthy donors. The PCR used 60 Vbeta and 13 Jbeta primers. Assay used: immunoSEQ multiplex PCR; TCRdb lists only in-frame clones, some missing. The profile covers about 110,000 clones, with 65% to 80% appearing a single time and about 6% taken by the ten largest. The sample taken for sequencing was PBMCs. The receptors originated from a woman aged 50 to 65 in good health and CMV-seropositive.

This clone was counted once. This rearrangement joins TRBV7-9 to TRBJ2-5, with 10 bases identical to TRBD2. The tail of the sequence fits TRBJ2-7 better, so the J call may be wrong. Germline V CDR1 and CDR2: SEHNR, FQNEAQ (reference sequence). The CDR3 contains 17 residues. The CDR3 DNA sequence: TGTGCCAGCAGCTTACAAGCCGGAGCGGGGGGGCTCTACGAGCAGTACTTC. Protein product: CASSLQAGAGGLYEQYF.

The CDR3 spells CASSLGQGKGHTQYF. The CDR3 DNA reads TGTGCCAGCAGCTTAGGACAGGGGAAAGGTCATACGCAGTATTTT. V is TRBV7-6 and J is TRBJ2-3; TRBD1 matches 8 bases. J gave up 7 bases and V 1 base, and 7 bases lay outside the gene matches. Germline V gene lookup returns CDR1 SGHVS and CDR2 FNYEAQ. This CDR3 is 15 amino acids long. Full variable domain (rest looked up from reference TRBV7-6 and TRBJ2-3): GAGVSQSPRYKVTKRGQDVALRCDPISGHVSLYWYRQALGQGPEFLTYFNYEAQQDKSGLPNDRFSAERPEGSISTLTIQRTEQRDSAMYRCASSLGQGKGHTQYFGPGTRLTVL.

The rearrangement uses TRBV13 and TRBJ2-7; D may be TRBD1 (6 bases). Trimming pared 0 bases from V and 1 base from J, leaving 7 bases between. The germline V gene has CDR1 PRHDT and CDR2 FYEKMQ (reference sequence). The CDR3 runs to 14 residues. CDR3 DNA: TGTGCCAGCAGCTTAGGGGACAGATCCTACGAGCAGTACTTC. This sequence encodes CASSLGDRSYEQYF.

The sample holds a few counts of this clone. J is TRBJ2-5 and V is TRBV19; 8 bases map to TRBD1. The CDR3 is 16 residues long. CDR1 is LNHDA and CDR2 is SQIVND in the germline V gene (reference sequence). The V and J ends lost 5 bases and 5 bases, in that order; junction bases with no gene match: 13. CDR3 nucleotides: TGTGCCAGTAGTTCAGGGATTCTCAGGGGGCGGGAGACCCAGTACTTC. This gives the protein CASSSGILRGRETQYF.

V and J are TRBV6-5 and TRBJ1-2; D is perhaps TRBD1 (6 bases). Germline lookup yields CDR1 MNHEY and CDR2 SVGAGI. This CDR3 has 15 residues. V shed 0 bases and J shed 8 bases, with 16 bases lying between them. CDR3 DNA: TGTGCCAGCAGTTACTCGAGGGTACAGGGCCAAGGCTACACCTTC. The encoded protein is CASSYSRVQGQGYTF.

CDR3 nucleotides: TGTGCCAGCAGGACTAGCGGTCGCTACAATGAGCAGTTCTTC. Its protein is CASRTSGRYNEQFF. V usage is TRBV7-2 and J usage is TRBJ2-1, with 9 bases lining up with TRBD2. Trimming cost V 6 bases and J 3 bases; bases outside gene matches: 3. This CDR3 region has 14 residues. Germline CDR1 and CDR2: SGHTA and FQGNSA.

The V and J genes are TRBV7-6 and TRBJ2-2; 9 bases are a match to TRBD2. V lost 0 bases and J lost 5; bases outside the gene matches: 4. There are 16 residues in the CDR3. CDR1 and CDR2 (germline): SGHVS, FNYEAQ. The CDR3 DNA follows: TGTGCCAGCAGCTTAGCGCGGGGGGGCCGAACCGGGGAGCTGTTTTTT. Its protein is CASSLARGGRTGELFF.

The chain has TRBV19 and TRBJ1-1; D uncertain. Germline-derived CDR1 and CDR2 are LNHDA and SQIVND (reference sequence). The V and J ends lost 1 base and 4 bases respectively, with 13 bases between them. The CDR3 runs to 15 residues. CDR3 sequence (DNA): TGTGCCAGTAGTATAGGACCGACCACGGGCACTGAAGCTTTCTTT. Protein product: CASSIGPTTGTEAFF.

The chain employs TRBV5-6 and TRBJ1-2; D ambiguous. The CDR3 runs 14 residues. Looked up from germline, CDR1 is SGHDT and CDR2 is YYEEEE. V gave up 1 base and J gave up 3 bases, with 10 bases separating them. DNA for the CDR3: TGTGCCAGCAGCTTGAACACCCTTGACTATGGCTACACCTTC. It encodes CASSLNTLDYGYTF.

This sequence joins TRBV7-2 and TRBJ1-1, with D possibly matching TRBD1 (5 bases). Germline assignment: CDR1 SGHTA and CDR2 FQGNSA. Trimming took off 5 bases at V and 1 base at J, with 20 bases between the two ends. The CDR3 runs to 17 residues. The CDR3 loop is CASSPTTYLQGNTEAFF. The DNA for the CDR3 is TGTGCCAGCAGCCCCACGACGTACCTGCAGGGGAACACTGAAGCTTTCTTT.

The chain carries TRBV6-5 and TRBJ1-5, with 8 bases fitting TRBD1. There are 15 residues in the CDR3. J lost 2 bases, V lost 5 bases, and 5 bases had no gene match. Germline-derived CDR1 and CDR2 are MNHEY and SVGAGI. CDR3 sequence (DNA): TGTGCCAGCAGTCCGGACAGGGACCGCAATCAGCCCCAGCATTTT. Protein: CASSPDRDRNQPQHF.

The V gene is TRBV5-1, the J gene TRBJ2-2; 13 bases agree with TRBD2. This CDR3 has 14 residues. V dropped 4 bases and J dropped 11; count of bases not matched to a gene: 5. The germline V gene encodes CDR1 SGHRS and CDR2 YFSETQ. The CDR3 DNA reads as TGCGCCAGCAGCCTGGGGACTAGCGGGACCGAGCTGTTTTTT. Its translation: CASSLGTSGTELFF.

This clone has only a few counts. CDR3 sequence: CASSYRQRGTEAFF. CDR3 DNA: TGTGCCAGCAGTTACCGGCAAAGGGGCACTGAAGCTTTCTTT. The gene calls are TRBV6-5 and TRBJ1-1; TRBD1 might be the D (5 bases). V was cut by 2 bases and J by 4 bases, with 11 bases left in between. The CDR3 sequence is 14 residues long. Germline V CDR1 and CDR2: MNHEY, SVGAGI.

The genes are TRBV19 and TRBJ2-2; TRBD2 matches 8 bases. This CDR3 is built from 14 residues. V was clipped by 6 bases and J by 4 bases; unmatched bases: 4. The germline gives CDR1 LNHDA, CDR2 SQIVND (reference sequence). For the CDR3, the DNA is TGTGCCAGTAGCGGGGGGGCCGGCACCGGGGAGCTGTTTTTT. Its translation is CASSGGAGTGELFF.

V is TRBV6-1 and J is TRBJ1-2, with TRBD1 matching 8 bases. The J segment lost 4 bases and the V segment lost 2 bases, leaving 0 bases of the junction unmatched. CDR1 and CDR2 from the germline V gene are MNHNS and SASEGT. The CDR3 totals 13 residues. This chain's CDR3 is CASSETGGYGYTF. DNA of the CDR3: TGTGCCAGCAGTGAAACAGGGGGCTATGGCTACACCTTC.

The chain's CDR3 is CASSETGRNQPQHF. Written as DNA, the CDR3 is TGTGCCAGCAGTGAAACAGGAAGAAATCAGCCCCAGCATTTT. The chain carries TRBV25-1 and TRBJ1-5; TRBD1 is a possible D gene (5 bases). The V gene lost 2 bases and the J gene lost 4 bases, with 9 bases spanning the gap. The germline V gene encodes CDR1 MGHDK and CDR2 SYGVNS. CDR3 length: 14 amino acids.

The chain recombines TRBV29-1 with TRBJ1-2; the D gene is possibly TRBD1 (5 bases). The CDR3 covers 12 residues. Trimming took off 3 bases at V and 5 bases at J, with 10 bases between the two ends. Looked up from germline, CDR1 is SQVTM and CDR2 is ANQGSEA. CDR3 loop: CSVDPPGYGYTF. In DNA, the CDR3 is TGCAGCGTTGATCCACCAGGGTATGGCTACACCTTC.

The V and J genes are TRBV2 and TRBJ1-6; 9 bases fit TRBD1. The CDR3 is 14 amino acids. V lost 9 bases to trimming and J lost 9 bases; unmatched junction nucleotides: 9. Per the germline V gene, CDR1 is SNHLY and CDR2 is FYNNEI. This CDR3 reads CASFRDRVISPLHF. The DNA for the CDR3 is TGTGCCAGTTTTCGGGACAGGGTAATTTCACCCCTCCACTTT.

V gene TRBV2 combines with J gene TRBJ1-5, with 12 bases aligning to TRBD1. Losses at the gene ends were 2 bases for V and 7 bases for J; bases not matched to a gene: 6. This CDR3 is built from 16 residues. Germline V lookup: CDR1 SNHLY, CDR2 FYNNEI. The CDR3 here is CASSEPGQGARQPQHF. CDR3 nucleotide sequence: TGTGCCAGCAGTGAACCGGGACAGGGGGCACGGCAGCCCCAGCATTTT.

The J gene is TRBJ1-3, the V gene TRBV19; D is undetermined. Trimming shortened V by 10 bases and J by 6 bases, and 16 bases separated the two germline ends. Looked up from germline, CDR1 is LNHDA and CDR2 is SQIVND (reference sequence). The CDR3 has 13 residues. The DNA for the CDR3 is TGTGCCACCAGGCCCCACGGGGAAAACACCATATATTTT. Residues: CATRPHGENTIYF. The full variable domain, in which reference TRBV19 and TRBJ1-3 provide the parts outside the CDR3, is DGGITQSPKYLFRKEGQNVTLSCEQNLNHDAMYWYRQDPGQGLRLIYYSQIVNDFQKGDIAEGYSVSREKKESFPLTVTSAQKNPTAFYLCATRPHGENTIYFGEGSWLTVV.

The CDR3, as DNA: TGTGCCAGCAGCTTAGCGGGACAGCATAGCAATCAGCCCCAGCATTTT. It translates to CASSLAGQHSNQPQHF. The chain is built from TRBV7-9 and TRBJ1-5, with 7 bases aligning to TRBD1. This CDR3 is built from 16 residues. Per germline, CDR1 SEHNR and CDR2 FQNEAQ (reference sequence). With 0 bases clipped from V and 0 bases from J, the junction kept 2 bases outside the gene matches.

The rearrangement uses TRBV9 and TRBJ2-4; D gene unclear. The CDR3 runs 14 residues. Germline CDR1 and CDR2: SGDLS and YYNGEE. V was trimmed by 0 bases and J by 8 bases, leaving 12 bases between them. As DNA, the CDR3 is TGTGCCAGCAGCGTAGGGTTCAGATTGGACATTCAGTACTTC. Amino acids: CASSVGFRLDIQYF. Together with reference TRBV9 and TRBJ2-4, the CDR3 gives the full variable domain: DSGVTQTPKHLITATGQRVTLRCSPRSGDLSVYWYQQSLDQGLQFLIQYYNGEERAKGNILERFSAQQFPDLHSELNLSSLELGDSALYFCASSVGFRLDIQYFGAGTRLSVL.